Here is one T cell receptor beta chain with its context. Its target is not known. These data belong to a study of shared clonotypes between healthy human individuals. Study-wide results and limits: Naive subsets typically showed greater estimated richness than memory subsets. Clonotypes that were shared across four donors made up around 5% of naive CD4 clonotypes.

Deep was the level at which the assay was run. This table comes from immunoSEQ multiplex PCR, and its TCRdb copy is limited to in-frame clones, with some not included. The sample gives over a million clones, 95% to 99% of which show up once; about 0.4% is in the top ten. From CD4+ cells came CD45RA+ naive and CD45RA-negative memory subsets. The material sequenced was naive CD4+ T cells sorted from blood. This sample's subset: CD45RA+ positively selected. The receptor was isolated from a man aged 25 to 40 in good health.

The CDR3 DNA is TGTGCCAGTCGACTCAATGGTGCGAGCACAGATACGCAGTATTTT. Its translation: CASRLNGASTDTQYF. V is TRBV19 and J is TRBJ2-3; D is unclear. Trimming removed 8 bases at V and 0 bases at J, with 15 bases between. CDR1 is LNHDA, CDR2 SQIVND, per germline (reference sequence). The CDR3 has 15 amino acids.